This T cell receptor (beta chain) was identified during a study of cytomegalovirus exposure and HLA in healthy donors. Study as a whole: Within an early data release were 80 million to 90 million unique TCRs drawn from HLA-typed donors. Researchers found that approximately 80% of 398 genotyped donors fell within the Caucasian-associated ancestry cluster.

Each donor's status was that of a healthy bone marrow donor. Both 60 Vbeta primers and 13 Jbeta primers went into the PCR. Profiled with immunoSEQ multiplex PCR; TCRdb holds only in-frame clones, not every one. The table lists 100,000 to 150,000 clones, about 85% of them singletons. The CDR3 sequence is 15 residues long. Germline V gives CDR1 LNHNV, CDR2 YYDKDF (reference sequence). V lost 2 bases, J lost 5 bases, and 13 bases lay in between. The chain is built from TRBV15 and TRBJ2-4; D is possibly TRBD2 (6 bases). The receptor comes from a boy aged 5-17 years in good health and CMV-seronegative. The sequenced sample was PBMCs. CDR3 in DNA: TGTGCCACCAGCAGACGGACCGGGACTCAAAACATTCAGTACTTC. Translating gives CATSRRTGTQNIQYF.